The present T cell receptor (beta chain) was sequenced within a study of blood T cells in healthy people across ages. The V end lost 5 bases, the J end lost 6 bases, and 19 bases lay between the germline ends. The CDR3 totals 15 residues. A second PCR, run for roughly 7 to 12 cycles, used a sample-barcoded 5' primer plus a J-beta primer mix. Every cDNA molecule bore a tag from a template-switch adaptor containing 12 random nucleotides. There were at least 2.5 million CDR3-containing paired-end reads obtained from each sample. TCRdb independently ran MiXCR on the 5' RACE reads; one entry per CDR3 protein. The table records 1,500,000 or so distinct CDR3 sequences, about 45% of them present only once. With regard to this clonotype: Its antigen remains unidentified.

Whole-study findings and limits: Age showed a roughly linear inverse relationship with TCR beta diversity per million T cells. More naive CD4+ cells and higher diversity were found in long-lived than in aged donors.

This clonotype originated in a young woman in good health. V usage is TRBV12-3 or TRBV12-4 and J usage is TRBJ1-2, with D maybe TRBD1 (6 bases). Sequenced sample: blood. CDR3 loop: CASSTRQVRMDGYTF. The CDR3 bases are TGTGCCAGCAGTACGAGACAGGTCCGAATGGATGGCTACACCTTC.